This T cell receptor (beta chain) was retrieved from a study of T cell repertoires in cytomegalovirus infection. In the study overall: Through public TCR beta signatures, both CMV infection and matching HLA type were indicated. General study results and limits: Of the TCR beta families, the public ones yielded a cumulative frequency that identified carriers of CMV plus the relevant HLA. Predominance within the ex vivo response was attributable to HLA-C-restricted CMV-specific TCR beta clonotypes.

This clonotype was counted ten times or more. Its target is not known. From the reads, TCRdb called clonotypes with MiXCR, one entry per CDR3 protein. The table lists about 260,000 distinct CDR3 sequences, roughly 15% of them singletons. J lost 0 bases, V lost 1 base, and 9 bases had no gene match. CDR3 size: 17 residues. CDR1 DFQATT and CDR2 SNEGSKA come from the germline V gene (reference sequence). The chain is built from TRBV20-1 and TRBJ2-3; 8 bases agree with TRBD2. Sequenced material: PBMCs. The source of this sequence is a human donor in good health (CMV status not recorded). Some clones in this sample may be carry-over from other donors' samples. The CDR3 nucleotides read TGCAGTGCTAGAGGTGTGCCTAGCGGGTCTAGCACAGATACGCAGTATTTT. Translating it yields CSARGVPSGSSTDTQYF.